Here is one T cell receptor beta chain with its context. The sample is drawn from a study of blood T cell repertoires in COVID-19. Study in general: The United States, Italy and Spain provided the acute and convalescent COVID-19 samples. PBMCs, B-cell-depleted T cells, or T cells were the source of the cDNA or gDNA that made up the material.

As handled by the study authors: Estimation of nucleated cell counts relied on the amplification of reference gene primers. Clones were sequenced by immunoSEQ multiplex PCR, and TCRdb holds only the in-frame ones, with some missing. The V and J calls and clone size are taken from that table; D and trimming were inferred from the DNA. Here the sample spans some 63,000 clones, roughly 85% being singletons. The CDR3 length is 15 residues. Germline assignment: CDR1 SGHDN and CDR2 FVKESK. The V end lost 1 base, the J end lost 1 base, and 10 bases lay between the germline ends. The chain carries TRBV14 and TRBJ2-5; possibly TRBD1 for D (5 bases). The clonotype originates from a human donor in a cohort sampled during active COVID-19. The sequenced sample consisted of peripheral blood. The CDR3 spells CASSQAGDSQETQYF. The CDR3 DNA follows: TGTGCCAGCAGCCAAGCAGGCGACAGCCAAGAGACCCAGTACTTC.